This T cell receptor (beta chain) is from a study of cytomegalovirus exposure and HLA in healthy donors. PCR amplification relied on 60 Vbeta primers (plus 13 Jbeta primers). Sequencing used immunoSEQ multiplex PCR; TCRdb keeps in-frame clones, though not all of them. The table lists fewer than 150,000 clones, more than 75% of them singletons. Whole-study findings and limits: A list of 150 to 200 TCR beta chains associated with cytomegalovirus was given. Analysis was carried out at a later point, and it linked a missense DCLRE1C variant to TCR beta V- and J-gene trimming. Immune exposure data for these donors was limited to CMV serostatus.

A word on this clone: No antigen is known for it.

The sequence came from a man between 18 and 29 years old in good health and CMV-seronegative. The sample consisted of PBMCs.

Written as DNA, the CDR3 is TGTGCCAGCAGCTTAGTTGCAGTGAACACTGAAGCTTTCTTT. Translated, it gives CASSLVAVNTEAFF. V usage is TRBV7-9 and J usage is TRBJ1-1; D is undetermined. This CDR3 has 14 amino acids. The germline V and J ends were trimmed by 1 base and 0 bases, with 6 bases remaining between them. From germline, CDR1 is SEHNR and CDR2 FQNEAQ (reference sequence).